This T cell receptor (beta chain) is from a study of cytomegalovirus exposure and HLA in healthy donors. CDR3 length: 14 residues. Germline V gene lookup returns CDR1 SEHNR and CDR2 FQNEAQ (reference sequence). V was pared by 2 bases and J by 4 bases, with 3 bases of the junction left unmatched. PCR primers comprised 60 Vbeta and 13 Jbeta primers. Here immunoSEQ multiplex PCR was the method, and the copy in TCRdb shows in-frame clones only, minus some. The profile shows about 78,000 clones, 65% to 80% of them singletons. The TCR sequence derives from a woman between 40 and 55 years old in good health and CMV-seropositive. The V gene is TRBV7-9, the J gene TRBJ1-1, with TRBD1 identical over 8 bases. Sequenced input: PBMCs. CDR3 nucleotides: TGTGCCAGCAGCTTACAGGGGGCGTTCACTGAAGCTTTCTTT. Protein: CASSLQGAFTEAFF.